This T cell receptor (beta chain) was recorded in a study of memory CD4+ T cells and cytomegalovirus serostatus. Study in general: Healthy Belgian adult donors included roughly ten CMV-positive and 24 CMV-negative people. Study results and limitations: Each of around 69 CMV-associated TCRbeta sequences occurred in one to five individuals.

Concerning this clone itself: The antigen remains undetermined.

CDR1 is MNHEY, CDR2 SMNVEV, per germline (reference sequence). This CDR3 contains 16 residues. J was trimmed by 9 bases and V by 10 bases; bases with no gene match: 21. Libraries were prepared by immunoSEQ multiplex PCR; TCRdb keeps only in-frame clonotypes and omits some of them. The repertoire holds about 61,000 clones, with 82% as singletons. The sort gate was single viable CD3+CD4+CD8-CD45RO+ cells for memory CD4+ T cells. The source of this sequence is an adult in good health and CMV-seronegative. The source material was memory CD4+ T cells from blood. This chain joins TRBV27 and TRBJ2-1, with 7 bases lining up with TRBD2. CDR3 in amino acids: CATGPIAGPLIGEQFF. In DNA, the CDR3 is TGTGCCACTGGGCCCATAGCGGGCCCCCTAATTGGTGAGCAGTTCTTC.